This TCR beta chain originates from a study of cytomegalovirus exposure and HLA in healthy donors. PCR employed 60 Vbeta and 13 Jbeta primers. Libraries were prepared by immunoSEQ multiplex PCR; TCRdb keeps only in-frame clonotypes and omits some of them. The sample holds 100,000 or so clones, about 80% seen once. This clone was picked up a small number of times. No antigen is known for it. V shed 5 bases, J shed 4 bases, and the junction held 15 bases outside the gene matches. Per germline, CDR1 KGHSH and CDR2 LQKENI. The CDR3 contains 17 residues. General study points: The authors reported that TCR beta sequences could predict HLA-A and HLA-B alleles. These predictions were accurate for most subjects in the first cohort. Using the classifier, cytomegalovirus status was reportedly diagnosed with high specificity and sensitivity.

This chain joins TRBV18 and TRBJ2-7, with TRBD2 identical over 9 bases. Sequences were obtained from PBMCs. This TCR derives from a middle-aged man in good health and CMV-seropositive. The CDR3 is CASSKSAAGGRGYEQYF. Written as DNA, the CDR3 is TGTGCCAGCTCAAAATCCGCAGCGGGAGGTAGGGGGTACGAGCAGTACTTC. Filled out from reference TRBV18 and TRBJ2-7, the complete variable domain reads NAGVMQNPRHLVRRRGQEARLRCSPMKGHSHVYWYRQLPEEGLKFMVYLQKENIIDESGMPKERFSAEFPKEGPSILRIQQVVRGDSAAYFCASSKSAAGGRGYEQYFGPGTRLTVT.